The 29 T cell receptor beta chains below come from one sample, sequenced in a study of regulatory T cells in long-lasting Graves disease. CDR3-region Arm-PCR and iRepertoire HTBI primers produced the TCR beta libraries. TCRdb reprocessed the multiplex PCR reads with MiXCR, giving one entry per CDR3 protein. The data contain some 600,000 distinct CDR3 sequences, roughly a sixth of them singletons. Time point: newly diagnosed GD, antithyroid drugs for less than 3 months. RNA from PBMCs was the source of the TCR library. The data were also submitted as part of a second study, on T cells in Graves' hyperthyroidism and ophthalmopathy.

Specimen: peripheral blood mononuclear cells (PBMCs), collected at new diagnosis, from a patient treated with antithyroid drugs. These receptors were collected from a man aged 18-30 years with Graves disease.

This chain connects TRBV10-3 to TRBJ2-7; the D gene is possibly TRBD2 (5 bases). V shed 4 bases and J shed 2 bases, with 27 bases lying between them. The CDR3 covers 19 residues. Looked up from germline, CDR1 is ENHRY and CDR2 is SYGVKD. The DNA of the CDR3 is TGTGCCATCAGTGCGTTCGGTGATCCGCCGACTAATACTGCCTACGAGCAGTACTTC. This gives the protein CAISAFGDPPTNTAYEQYF.

This clonotype has at least ten counts. J is TRBJ2-1 and V is TRBV6-2 or TRBV6-3; D not resolved. Germline lookup yields CDR1 MNHEY and CDR2 SVGEGT. The CDR3 loop spans 11 amino acids. V was cut by 10 bases and J by 1 base, with 5 bases left in between. DNA of the CDR3: TGTGCCACCCGTTCCTACAATGAGCAGTTCTTC. Translated, it gives CATRSYNEQFF.

V is TRBV10-3 and J is TRBJ1-1; 7 bases are a match to TRBD1. Germline CDR1 ENHRY, CDR2 SYGVKD. After removal of 4 bases from V and 1 base from J, the junction contained 6 bases not matched to a gene. CDR3 length: 15 residues. The CDR3 nucleotides are TGTGCCATCAGTGCGAACAGGGGAAAGAACACTGAAGCTTTCTTT. Residues: CAISANRGKNTEAFF.

This clonotype was picked up a small number of times. V usage is TRBV7-9 and J usage is TRBJ2-7; 7 bases align to TRBD2. CDR3 size: 18 residues. CDR1 SEHNR and CDR2 FQNEAQ come from the germline V gene (reference sequence). V shed 0 bases, J shed 3 bases, and the junction held 14 bases outside the gene matches. The DNA for the CDR3 is TGTGCCAGCAGCTTAGCGGTTAGGCAAGCGGGGAAAGACTACGAGCAGTACTTC. This sequence encodes CASSLAVRQAGKDYEQYF. Complete variable domain (other parts from reference TRBV7-9 and TRBJ2-7): DTGVSQNPRHKITKRGQNVTFRCDPISEHNRLYWYRQTLGQGPEFLTYFQNEAQLEKSRLLSDRFSAERPKGSFSTLEIQRTEQGDSAMYLCASSLAVRQAGKDYEQYFGPGTRLTVT.

V gene TRBV6-2 or TRBV6-3 combines with J gene TRBJ1-6, with D uncertain. V was pared by 3 bases and J by 4 bases, with 13 bases between. Germline CDR1 is MNHEY and CDR2 is SVGEGT. The CDR3 has 16 residues. The CDR3 coding sequence is TGTGCCAGCAGTTATCTGGACTGGGGATATAATTCACCCCTCCACTTT. As protein: CASSYLDWGYNSPLHF.

V and J are TRBV14 and TRBJ2-1; perhaps TRBD1 as D (5 bases). V lost 4 bases and J lost 8, with 15 bases in between. The CDR3 length is 14 residues. Germline V gene sequence: CDR1 SGHDN, CDR2 FVKESK. CDR3 in amino acids: CASSLEGHIHEQFF. CDR3 coding DNA: TGTGCCAGCAGCCTAGAAGGACATATCCATGAGCAGTTCTTC.

This clonotype came up a few times. The CDR3 spells CASSGSGQGSYEQYF. CDR3 DNA sequence: TGTGCCAGCAGTGGATCGGGACAGGGTAGCTACGAGCAGTACTTC. V gene TRBV25-1 combines with J gene TRBJ2-7; 9 positions match TRBD1. CDR3 length: 15 residues. V gave up 4 bases and J gave up 3 bases; unmatched junction bases: 7. Germline V CDR1 and CDR2: MGHDK, SYGVNS.

The table lists this clonotype with many counts. This chain uses TRBV7-8 with TRBJ1-1; TRBD1 is a possible D gene (5 bases). V lost 5 bases to trimming and J lost 9 bases, with 16 bases between them. The CDR3 is 13 residues long. Germline-derived CDR1 and CDR2 are SGHVS and FQNEAQ. The CDR3 DNA follows: TGTGCCAGCAGCCCGGGGCGAGGGATTAAAGCTTTCTTT. Translated: CASSPGRGIKAFF.

Many counts were recorded for this clonotype. The chain combines TRBV12-3 or TRBV12-4 with TRBJ1-5; no definite D call. This CDR3 has 17 residues. V was pared by 5 bases and J by 0 bases, with 17 bases between. DNA of the CDR3: TGTGCCAGCAGTCCCCACGCTCGACGACATAGCAATCAGCCCCAGCATTTT. Translating gives CASSPHARRHSNQPQHF.

This clonotype was seen a few times. V and J are TRBV20-1 and TRBJ2-1; D is unresolved. This CDR3 region has 12 residues. V was clipped by 1 base and J by 4 bases, with 5 bases between them. Germline V gene data show CDR1 as DFQATT and CDR2 as SNEGSKA (reference sequence). CDR3 sequence (DNA): TGCAGTGCTAGAGGCCATTACAATGAGCAGTTCTTC. The encoded protein is CSARGHYNEQFF.

V gene TRBV14 combines with J gene TRBJ2-3, with D possibly being TRBD2 (6 bases). The CDR3 extends over 18 amino acids. V gave up 2 bases and J gave up 7 bases, with 25 bases separating them. CDR1 is SGHDN, CDR2 FVKESK, per germline. CDR3 protein: CASSQPQRWRGDGNTQYF. Written as DNA, the CDR3 is TGTGCCAGCAGCCAACCCCAACGGTGGAGGGGAGATGGGAATACGCAGTATTTT.

This sequence joins TRBV29-1 and TRBJ1-1, with a weak D call TRBD1 (5 bases). Trimming left V 3 bases short and J 5 bases short, with 13 bases between. CDR1 is SQVTM and CDR2 is ANQGSEA in the germline V gene. CDR3 length equals 13 residues. The CDR3 sequence: CSVEGPGSTEAFF. Here the CDR3 DNA reads TGCAGCGTTGAGGGGCCAGGGAGTACTGAAGCTTTCTTT.

This clonotype was detected a few times. This chain links TRBV10-3 with TRBJ2-7; TRBD2 matches at 9 bases. The germline gives CDR1 ENHRY, CDR2 SYGVKD. This CDR3 spans 15 amino acids. With 5 bases clipped from V and 0 bases from J, the junction kept 5 bases outside the gene matches. The CDR3 here is CAISTSGPSSYEQYF. CDR3 DNA sequence: TGTGCCATCAGTACTAGCGGGCCTAGCTCCTACGAGCAGTACTTC.

This clonotype was observed many times. The chain is built from TRBV27 and TRBJ2-3; 10 nucleotides line up with TRBD2. From germline, CDR1 is MNHEY and CDR2 SMNVEV (reference sequence). After removal of 11 bases from V and 3 bases from J, the junction contained 8 bases not matched to a gene. The CDR3 is 14 amino acids. In nucleotides, the CDR3 is TGTGCCTCCCTGGCTAGCGGGAGAACAGATACGCAGTATTTT. Residues: CASLASGRTDTQYF.

This clonotype has just a few counts. The chain carries TRBV6-2 or TRBV6-3 and TRBJ2-1; TRBD2 agrees at 13 bases. The CDR3 runs 16 residues. Per germline, CDR1 MNHEY and CDR2 SVGEGT. Trimming cost V 6 bases and J 9 bases; bases outside gene matches: 11. CDR3 DNA: TGTGCCAGCAGCCTCGAGGGACTAGCGGGATCGGGTGAGCAGTTCTTC. As protein: CASSLEGLAGSGEQFF.

This clonotype was found a few times. This rearrangement joins TRBV10-3 to TRBJ2-7; D not certain. V gave up 7 bases and J gave up 0 bases, with 10 bases separating them. Germline V gene sequence: CDR1 ENHRY, CDR2 SYGVKD. The CDR3 has 13 amino acids. The DNA for the CDR3 is TGTGCCATCAAAGGCACGGCCTCCTACGAGCAGTACTTC. Encoded protein: CAIKGTASYEQYF.

In its sample, this clonotype was seen many times. The CDR3 here is CASSGGTTSSYNEQFF. In DNA, the CDR3 is TGTGCCAGCAGTGGGGGGACTACCAGCTCCTACAATGAGCAGTTCTTC. J is TRBJ2-1 and V is TRBV2, with 7 bases that match TRBD2. V gave up 4 bases and J gave up 0 bases; unmatched junction bases: 6. The CDR3 has 16 residues. Germline-derived CDR1 and CDR2 are SNHLY and FYNNEI.

The chain has TRBV7-8 and TRBJ2-7, with D unclear. This CDR3 contains 15 residues. Trimming cost V 2 bases and J 2 bases, with 13 bases left between them. Germline loops: CDR1 SGHVS, CDR2 FQNEAQ. The CDR3 here is CASSLYVSSTYEQYF. The CDR3 nucleotides read TGTGCCAGCAGCTTATATGTGAGTTCCACCTACGAGCAGTACTTC.

This clonotype occurred a few times. The chain joins TRBV10-2 to TRBJ2-7, with 11 bases identical to TRBD1. With V trimmed by 6 bases and J by 4 bases, 11 bases remained unmatched. Germline loops: CDR1 WSHSY, CDR2 SAAADI. The CDR3 consists of 16 residues. The CDR3, as DNA: TGCGCCAGCAGCATCATCCTGGGACAGGGGGTTTACGAGCAGTACTTC. Residues: CASSIILGQGVYEQYF.

In its sample, this clonotype was seen many times. At one of its ends the junction is not consistent with the germline gene, which may arise from a read error. V usage is TRBV13 and J usage is TRBJ2-7, with 8 bases identical to TRBD2. The CDR3 length is 16 residues. CDR1 and CDR2 (germline): PRHDT, FYEKMQ (reference sequence). The CDR3 spells CASSLGSGGPYYEQYF. The DNA for the CDR3 is TGTGCCAGCAGTTTAGGGTCGGGGGGGCCCTACTACGAGCAGTACTTC. The variable domain in full, with the rest retrieved from reference TRBV13 and TRBJ2-7, is AAGVIQSPRHLIKEKRETATLKCYPIPRHDTVYWYQQGPGQDPQFLISFYEKMQSDKGSIPDRFSAQQFSDYHSELNMSSLELGDSALYFCASSLGSGGPYYEQYFGPGTRLTVT.

Many counts were recorded for this clonotype. This chain connects TRBV28 to TRBJ1-5, with 8 bases that match TRBD1. This CDR3 has 15 amino acids. With 5 bases clipped from V and 2 bases from J, the junction kept 5 bases outside the gene matches. Germline CDR1 and CDR2: MDHEN and SYDVKM. DNA for the CDR3: TGTGCCAGCAGTCCCACGGGACAGGGCAATCAGCCCCAGCATTTT. This sequence encodes CASSPTGQGNQPQHF.

The V call is TRBV29-1, the J call TRBJ2-7, with 10 nucleotides matching TRBD2. In germline, CDR1 is SQVTM, CDR2 ANQGSEA. V shed 5 bases and J 7 bases; nucleotides not matched to a gene: 14. This CDR3 is 15 amino acids long. The chain's CDR3 is CSVLVGAGGPEEQYF. The CDR3 nucleotides read TGCAGCGTTCTAGTCGGAGCGGGAGGGCCGGAGGAGCAGTACTTC.

This clonotype was counted many times. This chain connects TRBV30 to TRBJ2-1; the match to TRBD2 covers 10 bases. Trimming took 0 bases from V and 8 from J; bases not matched to a gene: 10. CDR1 is GTSNPN, CDR2 SVGIG, per germline (reference sequence). The CDR3 spans 16 residues. The CDR3 DNA reads TGTGCCTGGAGTGTTCGAGGTAGCGGGAGGATCGATGAGCAGTTCTTC. Translation gives CAWSVRGSGRIDEQFF.

The table lists this clonotype with a few counts. This chain uses TRBV29-1 with TRBJ1-4; D ambiguous. CDR3 length: 14 residues. Per germline, CDR1 SQVTM and CDR2 ANQGSEA. Deletions cut 4 bases from V and 3 bases from J, with 12 bases between. CDR3 coding DNA: TGCAGCGTTGCACCCACCGCGGCTAATGAAAAACTGTTTTTT. This gives the protein CSVAPTAANEKLFF.

In its sample, this clonotype was seen a few times. This sequence joins TRBV18 and TRBJ2-3; 13 nucleotides line up with TRBD2. The CDR3 loop spans 17 amino acids. Germline CDR1 KGHSH, CDR2 LQKENI. After removal of 4 bases from V and 4 bases from J, the junction contained 8 bases not matched to a gene. The CDR3 nucleotides are TGTGCCAGCTCACGAAGTCGACTAGCGGGAGGCCCAGATACGCAGTATTTT. It yields the protein CASSRSRLAGGPDTQYF.

There are a few counts of this clonotype. The conserved closing phenylalanine or tryptophan is absent in this CDR3, likely reflecting a read error. The chain couples TRBV7-2 to TRBJ2-3; tentative D call: TRBD2 (6 bases). The V gene lost 5 bases and the J gene lost 11 bases, with 23 bases spanning the gap. The CDR3 has 15 amino acids. In germline, CDR1 is SGHTA, CDR2 FQGNSA. Here the CDR3 reads CASSPGAARGEEQYS. CDR3 nucleotides: TGTGCCAGCAGCCCCGGAGCGGCCCGCGGGGAGGAGCAGTATTCT.

This chain uses TRBV5-1 with TRBJ1-1; no reliable D call. V was shortened by 2 bases and J by 0 bases, with 8 bases between the two germline ends. CDR3 length: 14 residues. Germline assignment: CDR1 SGHRS and CDR2 YFSETQ. Written as DNA, the CDR3 is TGCGCCAGCAGCTTCCGTTACATGAACACTGAAGCTTTCTTT. It translates to CASSFRYMNTEAFF.

The chain carries TRBV2 and TRBJ1-1; 8 bases fit TRBD1. The CDR3 runs 13 residues. The junction had 5 bases not matched to a gene; V was cut back by 9 bases and J by 2 bases. Germline assignment: CDR1 SNHLY and CDR2 FYNNEI. The CDR3 DNA reads TGTGCCAGTAAACAGGGGGTTAACACTGAAGCTTTCTTT. Its translation: CASKQGVNTEAFF.

This clonotype was seen only a few times. The chain couples TRBV27 to TRBJ2-7; weak D call: TRBD2 (6 bases). Germline assignment: CDR1 MNHEY and CDR2 SMNVEV (reference sequence). V gave up 5 bases and J gave up 6 bases, with 20 bases separating them. The CDR3 is 15 amino acids. CDR3 bases: TGTGCCAGCAGTCCACCTGGGGCACTAGCCACCGAGCAGTACTTC. Protein product: CASSPPGALATEQYF.